This T cell receptor (beta chain) was identified in a study of shared clonotypes between healthy human individuals. Study observations and caveats: At large depth, rarefaction still showed sorted-subset sequencing to be incomplete.

Looked up from germline, CDR1 is MNHEY and CDR2 is SMNVEV (reference sequence). The J segment lost 4 bases and the V segment lost 5 bases, leaving 10 bases of the junction unmatched. There are 15 residues in the CDR3. Regarding this clone: Its antigen remains unidentified.

As defined, naive CD8 cells were CD45RO-negative and positively selected for CCR7, with terminally differentiated effector memory CD45RA+ cells excluded. Assay used: immunoSEQ multiplex PCR; TCRdb lists only in-frame clones, some missing. Among around 2.1 million clones listed, more than 85% were seen once. The rearrangement joins TRBV27 to TRBJ2-7; TRBD2 matches at 8 bases. Sequencing was performed on naive CD8+ T cells from PBMCs. The clonotype comes from a man younger than 35 in good health. Some clones in this sample may be carry-over from other donors' samples. The CDR3 DNA reads as TGTGCCAGCAGTCCGACTGGACTAGCTATTTACGAGCAGTACTTC. Amino acids: CASSPTGLAIYEQYF.